This T cell receptor (beta chain) was documented in a study of T cell repertoires in cytomegalovirus infection. Points from the study as a whole: CMV-specific TCR beta clonotypes restricted by HLA-C were the ones dominating the ex vivo response.

A word on this clonotype: What it binds is unknown.

Using its own MiXCR run on the reads, TCRdb lists one record per CDR3 protein. This repertoire shows approximately 910,000 distinct CDR3 sequences, approximately 32% found once; its top ten account for 10% to 15%. V trimming: 9 bases; J trimming: 11 bases; junction bases outside the gene matches: 12. There are 14 residues in the CDR3. Germline-derived CDR1 and CDR2 are SGHNT and YYREEE (reference sequence). The source of this sequence is a human donor in good health (CMV status not recorded). Some clones in this sample may be carry-over from other donors' samples. The rearrangement links TRBV5-4 to TRBJ2-2; 11 nucleotides line up with TRBD2. The source was cultured CD8+ T cells from PBMCs, collected from culture after CMV antigen stimulation. The CDR3 is CATRLAGGAGELFF. Written as DNA, the CDR3 is TGTGCCACCAGGCTAGCGGGGGGTGCTGGTGAGCTGTTTTTT.